The rows below give T cell receptor beta chains drawn from one sample of a study of stem cell transplantation in POMP-related autoinflammatory disease. Method: immunoSEQ multiplex PCR; TCRdb's copy keeps in-frame clones and lacks some. The repertoire holds 68,000 or so clones, with just over 90% as singletons. The material sequenced was CD4+ T cells from PBMCs, taken after stem cell transplantation. The origin of the receptors is a human patient with POMP-related autoinflammation and immune dysregulation (PRAID). These T cells may partly come from the graft donor. Each CDR3 is given with its conserved first and last residue. The D gene is left open where the match is weak. Clone size, where shown, is once, few, many, or a class for clones that have expanded.

V	D	J	size	DNA	CDR3
TRBV5-1	TRBD2	TRBJ2-3	NA	TGCGCCAGCAGTCACGGATATACGACGGGGGGGCTTGGCACAGATACGCAGTATTTT	CASSHGYTTGGLGTDTQYF
TRBV20-1	NA	TRBJ1-3	NA	TGCAGTGCTTTGAATGGAAACACCATATATTTT	CSALNGNTIYF
TRBV3-1/TRBV3-2	NA	TRBJ1-4	NA	TGTGCCAGCAGCCAAGGGACATTTAACCGGGGTGAAAAACTGTTTTTT	CASSQGTFNRGEKLFF
TRBV11-2	NA	TRBJ1-4	NA	TGTGCCAGCAGCTTAGTCCAGGGAGTTCTGTTTTTT	CASSLVQGVLFF
TRBV2	NA	TRBJ2-5	NA	TGTGCCAGCAGTGGTGAATGGGAGACCCAGTACTTC	CASSGEWETQYF
TRBV3-1/TRBV3-2	NA	TRBJ1-2	NA	TGTGCCAGCAGCCAAGTATCCGCCCACTATGGCTACACCTTC	CASSQVSAHYGYTF
TRBV19	TRBD2	TRBJ2-7	NA	TGTGCCAGTAGTATGGCTAGCGGGCGGGAGCAGTACTTC	CASSMASGREQYF
TRBV15	NA	TRBJ2-1	NA	TGTGCCACCAGCAGAGATCCGGCTAGCCCCACCTACGGTTATGAGCAGTTCTTC	CATSRDPASPTYGYEQFF
TRBV3-1/TRBV3-2	NA	TRBJ2-3	NA	TGTGCCAGCAGCCCCTCCGGTGGTGGGGACTATACGCAGTATTTT	CASSPSGGGDYTQYF
TRBV27	NA	TRBJ1-5	NA	TGTGCCAGCAGTGACGATTTTACAGGGTACCGGCCCCAGCATTTT	CASSDDFTGYRPQHF
TRBV11-2	TRBD2	TRBJ2-7	NA	TGTGCCAGCAGCCGCGGGACTAGCGGATCCTACGAGCAGTACTTC	CASSRGTSGSYEQYF
TRBV5-1	NA	TRBJ1-1	NA	TGCGCCAGCAGCTTGGGAGGGGACACTGAAGCTTTCTTT	CASSLGGDTEAFF
TRBV2	TRBD2	TRBJ2-3	NA	TGTGCCAGCAGTGACGGGAGGGAGCCAGATACGCAGTATTTT	CASSDGREPDTQYF
TRBV5-1	TRBD1	TRBJ1-4	NA	TGCGCCAGCAGCATAGGACAGGGAAATGAAAAACTGTTTTTT	CASSIGQGNEKLFF
TRBV28	NA	TRBJ1-5	NA	TGTGCCAGCAGCCGTTTGGATCAGCCCCAGCATTTT	CASSRLDQPQHF
TRBV5-5	TRBD2	TRBJ2-3	NA	TGTGCCAGCAGCTCACCAGCGGGGGGCGGCACAGATACGCAGTATTTT	CASSSPAGGGTDTQYF
TRBV5-1	TRBD1	TRBJ1-2	NA	TGCGCCAGCAGCACGCGACAGGGGGAATGGGGCTACACCTTC	CASSTRQGEWGYTF
TRBV5-5	NA	TRBJ1-5	NA	TGTGCCAGCAGCTTGAATGGGATAGGGGACCAGCCCCAGCATTTT	CASSLNGIGDQPQHF
TRBV5-1	NA	TRBJ2-3	NA	TGCGCCAGCAGCTTGTCGACAGCTAGCACAGATACGCAGTATTTT	CASSLSTASTDTQYF
TRBV29-1	TRBD2	TRBJ2-5	NA	TGCAGCGTTGACTTAGCGGGGGAGACCCAGTACTTC	CSVDLAGETQYF
TRBV6-5	TRBD1	TRBJ2-1	NA	TGTGCCAGCAGTTACAAGGGACAGGGTTTCTTC	CASSYKGQGFF
TRBV9	TRBD2	TRBJ2-3	once	TGTGCCAGCAGCGTAGGTAGCGGGAGGGCAGATACGCAGTATTTT	CASSVGSGRADTQYF
TRBV5-1	NA	TRBJ2-1	NA	TGCGCCAGCAGCCCTGGAGCTATGCGGCGGGGCTACAATGAGCAGTTCTTC	CASSPGAMRRGYNEQFF
TRBV2	NA	TRBJ1-6	NA	TGTGCCAGCAGTGAGGAGAAAACCTATAATTCACCCCTCCACTTT	CASSEEKTYNSPLHF
TRBV2	NA	TRBJ2-7	NA	TGTGCCAGCAAGCGTGCCTACGAGCAGTACTTC	CASKRAYEQYF
TRBV5-1	NA	TRBJ2-4	NA	TGCGCCAGCAGCTTGGAGGCGGGAAACATTCAGTACTTC	CASSLEAGNIQYF
TRBV19	TRBD2	TRBJ2-1	NA	TGTGCCAGTAGGTCGAGTACTAGCGGACTCTCCTACAATGAGCAGTTCTTC	CASRSSTSGLSYNEQFF
TRBV10-1	NA	TRBJ2-1	once	TGCGCCAGCAGTGAGGACGCGAGCTCCTACAATGAGCAGTTCTTC	CASSEDASSYNEQFF
TRBV18	NA	TRBJ1-6	NA	TGTGCCAGCTCACCATGGGCAGCTAGTAATTCACCCCTCCACTTT	CASSPWAASNSPLHF
TRBV3-1/TRBV3-2	NA	TRBJ2-5	NA	TGTGCCAGCAGCCAAGATTATAGGCGCCAAGAGACCCAGTACTTC	CASSQDYRRQETQYF
TRBV3-1/TRBV3-2	NA	TRBJ1-4	NA	TGTGCCAGCAGCCGTAACAGAGCACCTAATGAAAAACTGTTTTTT	CASSRNRAPNEKLFF
TRBV18	NA	TRBJ1-1	NA	TGTGCCAGCTCACCGGGGGGCCCGAACACTGAAGCTTTCTTT	CASSPGGPNTEAFF
TRBV28	TRBD1	TRBJ2-6	NA	TGTGCCAGCAGTTTTATCGGGACAGTCTTTTACTCTGGGGCCAACGTCCTGACTTTC	CASSFIGTVFYSGANVLTF
TRBV19	NA	TRBJ1-6	NA	TGTGCCAGTAGTCCCCGTCGGGGGATGTCCCATTCACCCCTCCACTTT	CASSPRRGMSHSPLHF
TRBV5-1	TRBD2	TRBJ2-5	NA	TGCGCCAGCAGCCCGCTCTCATCGGGAGGGTGGAAGACCCAGTACTTC	CASSPLSSGGWKTQYF
TRBV5-1	TRBD2	TRBJ2-3	NA	TGCGCCAGCAGCTCGGAGCGGGGGCCTACAGATACGCAGTATTTT	CASSSERGPTDTQYF
TRBV20-1	NA	TRBJ2-1	NA	TGCAGTGCTAGGGACTACAATGAGCAGTTCTTC	CSARDYNEQFF
TRBV11-2	NA	TRBJ1-2	NA	TGTGCCAGCAGCGAAGGGGACTATGGCTACACCTTC	CASSEGDYGYTF
TRBV28	NA	TRBJ1-5	NA	TGTGCCAGCAGTTTAATTTGGGGGACCCATCAGCCCCAGCATTTT	CASSLIWGTHQPQHF
TRBV5-8	TRBD2	TRBJ2-2	NA	TGTGCCAGCAGCCCGGAGCGGGGGTCGGACACCGGGGAGCTGTTTTTT	CASSPERGSDTGELFF
TRBV10-3	NA	TRBJ2-1	NA	TGTGCCATCAGTGAGTCGTCTAGCAACTACAATGAGCAGTTCTTC	CAISESSSNYNEQFF
TRBV29-1	TRBD1	TRBJ1-6	NA	TGCAGCGTAATGGAAGGGACAGCCTATAATTCACCCCTCCACTTT	CSVMEGTAYNSPLHF
TRBV13	NA	TRBJ2-7	NA	TGTGCCAGCAGCTTGGCGGGAAGGAGCTCCTACGAGCAGTACTTC	CASSLAGRSSYEQYF
TRBV28	TRBD1	TRBJ1-6	NA	TGTGCCAGCCCGCTGGAGGGGGCCGACGGGAATTCACCCCTCCACTTT	CASPLEGADGNSPLHF
TRBV10-3	NA	TRBJ2-3	NA	TGTGCCATCAGTGTTATGGATACGCAGTATTTT	CAISVMDTQYF
TRBV28	NA	TRBJ1-6	NA	TGTGCCAGCAGTTTATCGCCGGGAGGGACCTATAATTCACCCCTCCACTTT	CASSLSPGGTYNSPLHF
TRBV5-1	NA	TRBJ1-4	NA	TGCGCCAGCAGCTTAATCGGGACAATGAATGAAAAACTGTTTTTT	CASSLIGTMNEKLFF
TRBV4-1	NA	TRBJ2-5	NA	TGCGCCAGCAGCTCCATAGCAGGGGGAGGGGAGACCCAGTACTTC	CASSSIAGGGETQYF